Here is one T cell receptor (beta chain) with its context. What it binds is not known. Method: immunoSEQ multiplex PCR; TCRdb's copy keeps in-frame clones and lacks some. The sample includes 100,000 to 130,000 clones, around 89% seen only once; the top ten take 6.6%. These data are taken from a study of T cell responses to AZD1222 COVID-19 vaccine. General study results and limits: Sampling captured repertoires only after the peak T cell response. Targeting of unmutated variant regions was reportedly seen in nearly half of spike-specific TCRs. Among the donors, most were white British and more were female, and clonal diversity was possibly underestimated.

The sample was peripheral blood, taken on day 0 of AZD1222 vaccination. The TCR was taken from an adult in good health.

This CDR3 is CASNSQGAGGYTF. In nucleotides, the CDR3 is TGTGCCAGCAACTCACAGGGGGCAGGTGGCTACACCTTC. This chain joins TRBV9 and TRBJ1-2; 9 bases agree with TRBD1. After removal of 6 bases from V and 7 bases from J, the junction contained 7 bases not matched to a gene. CDR1 and CDR2 (germline): SGDLS, YYNGEE. CDR3 size: 13 residues.